This entry is about one T cell receptor beta chain. The entry originates in a study of neoadjuvant anti-PD-1 for oral cavity cancer. The CDR3 length is 14 residues. Germline CDR1 LNHDA, CDR2 SQIVND (reference sequence). The ends were cut back, 4 bases at V and 4 bases at J, with 11 bases in the middle. Some clones are missing from TCRdb's copy, which holds only in-frame ones; the method was immunoSEQ multiplex PCR. The repertoire holds 13,000 to 15,000 clones, with roughly 74% as singletons. These newly diagnosed stage II-IVA oral cavity squamous cell carcinoma patients had no prior systemic or radiation treatment.

This chain links TRBV19 with TRBJ2-1, with a weak D call TRBD1 (7 bases). The sequenced sample was PBMCs, obtained before nivolumab (anti-PD-1) treatment. This sequence was found in a person aged 35-79 years with oral cavity squamous cell carcinoma. The CDR3 sequence: CASSRAGGYNEQFF. In DNA, the CDR3 is TGTGCCAGTAGTAGGGCAGGGGGGTACAATGAGCAGTTCTTC.